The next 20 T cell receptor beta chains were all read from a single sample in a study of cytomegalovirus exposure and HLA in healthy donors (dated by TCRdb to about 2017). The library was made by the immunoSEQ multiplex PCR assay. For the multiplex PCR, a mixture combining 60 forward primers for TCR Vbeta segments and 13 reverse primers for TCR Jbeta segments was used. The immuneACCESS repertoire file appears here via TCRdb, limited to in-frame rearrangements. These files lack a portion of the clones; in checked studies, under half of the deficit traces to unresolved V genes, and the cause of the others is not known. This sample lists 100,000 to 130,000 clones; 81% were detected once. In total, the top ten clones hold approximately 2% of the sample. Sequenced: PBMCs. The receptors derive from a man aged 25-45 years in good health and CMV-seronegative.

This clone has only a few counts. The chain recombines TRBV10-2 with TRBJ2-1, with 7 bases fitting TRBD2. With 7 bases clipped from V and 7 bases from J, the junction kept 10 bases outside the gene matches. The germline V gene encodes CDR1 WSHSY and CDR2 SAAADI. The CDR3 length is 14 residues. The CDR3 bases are TGCGCCAGCACCTTCAGCGGGGAGGCGAATGAGCAGTTCTTC. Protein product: CASTFSGEANEQFF.

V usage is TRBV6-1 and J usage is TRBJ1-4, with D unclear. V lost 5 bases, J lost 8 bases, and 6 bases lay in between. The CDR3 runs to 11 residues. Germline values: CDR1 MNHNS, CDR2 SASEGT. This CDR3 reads CASSSQEKLFF. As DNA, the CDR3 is TGTGCCAGCAGTTCACAGGAAAAACTGTTTTTT.

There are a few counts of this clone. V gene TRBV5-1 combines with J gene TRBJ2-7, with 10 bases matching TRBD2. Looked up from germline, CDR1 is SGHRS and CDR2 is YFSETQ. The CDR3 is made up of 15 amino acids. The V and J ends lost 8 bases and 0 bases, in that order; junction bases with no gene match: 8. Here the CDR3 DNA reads TGCGCCAGTGGTGGACTAGCGGAGTCCTCCTACGAGCAGTACTTC. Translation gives CASGGLAESSYEQYF.

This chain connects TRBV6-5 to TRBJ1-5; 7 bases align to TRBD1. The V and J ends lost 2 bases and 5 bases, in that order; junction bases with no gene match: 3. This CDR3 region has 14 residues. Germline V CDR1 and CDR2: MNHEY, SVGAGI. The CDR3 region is CASSYIRGDQPQHF. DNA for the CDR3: TGTGCCAGCAGTTACATCAGGGGGGATCAGCCCCAGCATTTT.

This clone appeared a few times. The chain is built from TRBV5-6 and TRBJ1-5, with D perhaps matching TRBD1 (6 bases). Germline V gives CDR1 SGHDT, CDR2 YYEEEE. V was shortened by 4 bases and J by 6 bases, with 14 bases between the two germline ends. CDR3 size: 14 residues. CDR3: CASSAGGLSQPQHF. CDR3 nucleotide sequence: TGTGCCAGCAGCGCGGGGGGGCTAAGTCAGCCCCAGCATTTT.

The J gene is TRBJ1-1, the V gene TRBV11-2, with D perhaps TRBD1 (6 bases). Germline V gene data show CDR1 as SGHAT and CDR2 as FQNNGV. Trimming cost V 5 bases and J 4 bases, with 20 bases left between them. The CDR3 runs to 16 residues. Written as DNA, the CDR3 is TGTGCCAGCAGCCGAACAGGGAATTGGTTGGTCACTGAAGCTTTCTTT. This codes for CASSRTGNWLVTEAFF.

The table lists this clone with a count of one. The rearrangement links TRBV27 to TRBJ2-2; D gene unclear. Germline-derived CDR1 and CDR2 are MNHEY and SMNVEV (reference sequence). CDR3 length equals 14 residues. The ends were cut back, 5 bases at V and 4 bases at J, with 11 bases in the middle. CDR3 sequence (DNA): TGTGCCAGCAGTCACCTAACGCGCACCGGGGAGCTGTTTTTT. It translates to CASSHLTRTGELFF.

The CDR3: CASSPDPRGTQYF. The CDR3 region has the DNA TGTGCCAGCAGTCCCGACCCCCGCGGGACCCAGTACTTC. This sequence joins TRBV6-4 and TRBJ2-5; D gene ambiguous. The V end lost 5 bases, the J end lost 7 bases, and 14 bases lay between the germline ends. This CDR3 has 13 amino acids. Germline V gene data show CDR1 as MRHNA and CDR2 as SNTAGT.

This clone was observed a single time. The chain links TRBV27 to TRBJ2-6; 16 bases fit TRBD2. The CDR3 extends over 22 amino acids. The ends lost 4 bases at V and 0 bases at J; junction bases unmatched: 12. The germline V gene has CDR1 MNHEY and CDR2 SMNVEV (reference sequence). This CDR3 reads CASSSSGTSGGALISGANVLTF. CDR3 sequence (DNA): TGTGCCAGCAGTTCATCCGGGACTAGCGGGGGGGCACTCATCTCTGGGGCCAACGTCCTGACTTTC.

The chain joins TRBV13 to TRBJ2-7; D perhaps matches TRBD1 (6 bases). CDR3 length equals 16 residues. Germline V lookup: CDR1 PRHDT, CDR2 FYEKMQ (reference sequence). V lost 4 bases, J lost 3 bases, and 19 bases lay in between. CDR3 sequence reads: CASSSRMQGNHYEQYF. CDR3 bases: TGTGCCAGCAGCTCCCGGATGCAGGGGAATCACTACGAGCAGTACTTC.

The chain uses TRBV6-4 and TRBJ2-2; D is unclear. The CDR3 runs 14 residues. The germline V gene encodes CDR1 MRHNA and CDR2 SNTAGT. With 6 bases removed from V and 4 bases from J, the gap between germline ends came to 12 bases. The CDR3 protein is CASSPGDGTGELFF. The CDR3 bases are TGTGCCAGCAGCCCGGGTGATGGCACCGGGGAGCTGTTTTTT.

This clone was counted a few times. The CDR3 reads CASSPTTSADTQYF. The CDR3 DNA is TGTGCCAGCAGCCCAACGACTAGCGCAGATACGCAGTATTTT. The rearrangement links TRBV11-1 to TRBJ2-3; 8 bases agree with TRBD2. Germline CDR1 and CDR2: SGHAT and FQDESV (reference sequence). The CDR3 contains 14 residues. Unmatched junction bases numbered 5, after V lost 5 bases and J lost 4 bases.

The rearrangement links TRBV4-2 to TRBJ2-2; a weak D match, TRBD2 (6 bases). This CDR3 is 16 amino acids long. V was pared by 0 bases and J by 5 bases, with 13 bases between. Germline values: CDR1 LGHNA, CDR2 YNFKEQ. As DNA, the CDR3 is TGTGCCAGCAGCCAAGACCCGGGACTCCCGACCGGGGAGCTGTTTTTT. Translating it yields CASSQDPGLPTGELFF.

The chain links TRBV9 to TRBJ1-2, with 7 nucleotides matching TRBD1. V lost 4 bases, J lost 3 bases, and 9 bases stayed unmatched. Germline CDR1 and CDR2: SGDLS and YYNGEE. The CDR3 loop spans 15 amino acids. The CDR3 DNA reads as TGTGCCAGCAGCACCCGACAGGGCCCCTACTATGGCTACACCTTC. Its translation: CASSTRQGPYYGYTF.

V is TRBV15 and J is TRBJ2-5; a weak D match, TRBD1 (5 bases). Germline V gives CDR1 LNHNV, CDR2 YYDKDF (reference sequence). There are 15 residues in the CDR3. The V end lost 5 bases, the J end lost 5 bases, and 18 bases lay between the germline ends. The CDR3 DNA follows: TGTGCCACCAGCGTTTCAGGGATTGGTGTGGAGACCCAGTACTTC. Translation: CATSVSGIGVETQYF. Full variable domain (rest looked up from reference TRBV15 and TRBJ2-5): DAMVIQNPRYQVTQFGKPVTLSCSQTLNHNVMYWYQQKSSQAPKLLFHYYDKDFNNEADTPDNFQSRRPNTSFCFLDIRSPGLGDTAMYLCATSVSGIGVETQYFGPGTRLLVL.

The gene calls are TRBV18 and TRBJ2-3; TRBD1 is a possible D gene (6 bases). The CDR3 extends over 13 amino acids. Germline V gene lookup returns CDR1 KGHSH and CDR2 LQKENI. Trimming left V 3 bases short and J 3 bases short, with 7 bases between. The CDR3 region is CASSPTGTDTQYF. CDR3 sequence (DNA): TGTGCCAGCTCACCGACAGGAACAGATACGCAGTATTTT.

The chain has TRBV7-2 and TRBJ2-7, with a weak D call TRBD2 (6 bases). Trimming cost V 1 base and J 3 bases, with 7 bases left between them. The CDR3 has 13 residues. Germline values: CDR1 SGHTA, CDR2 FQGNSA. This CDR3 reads CASSLGRDYEQYF. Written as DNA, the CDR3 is TGTGCCAGCAGCTTAGGGCGGGACTACGAGCAGTACTTC. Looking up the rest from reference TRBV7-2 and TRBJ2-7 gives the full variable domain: GAGVSQSPSNKVTEKGKDVELRCDPISGHTALYWYRQSLGQGLEFLIYFQGNSAPDKSGLPSDRFSAERTGGSVSTLTIQRTQQEDSAVYLCASSLGRDYEQYFGPGTRLTVT.

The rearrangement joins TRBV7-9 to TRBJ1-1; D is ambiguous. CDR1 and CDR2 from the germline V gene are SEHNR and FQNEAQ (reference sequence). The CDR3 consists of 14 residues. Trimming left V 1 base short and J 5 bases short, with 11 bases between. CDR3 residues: CASSLDSGGTEAFF. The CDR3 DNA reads TGTGCCAGCAGCTTAGACTCCGGAGGGACTGAAGCTTTCTTT. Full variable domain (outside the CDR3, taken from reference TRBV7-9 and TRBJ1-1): DTGVSQNPRHKITKRGQNVTFRCDPISEHNRLYWYRQTLGQGPEFLTYFQNEAQLEKSRLLSDRFSAERPKGSFSTLEIQRTEQGDSAMYLCASSLDSGGTEAFFGQGTRLTVV.

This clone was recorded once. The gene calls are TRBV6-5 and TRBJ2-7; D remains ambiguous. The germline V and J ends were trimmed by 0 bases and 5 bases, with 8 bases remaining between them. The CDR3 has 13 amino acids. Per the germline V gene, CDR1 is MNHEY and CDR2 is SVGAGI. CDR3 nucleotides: TGTGCCAGCAGTTACTCGATTGGAGACGAGCAGTACTTC. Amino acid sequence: CASSYSIGDEQYF.

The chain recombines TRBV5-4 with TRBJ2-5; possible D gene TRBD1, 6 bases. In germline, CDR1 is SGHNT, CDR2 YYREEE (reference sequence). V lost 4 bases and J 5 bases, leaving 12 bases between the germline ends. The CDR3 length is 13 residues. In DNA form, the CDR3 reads TGTGCCAGCAGCACCGGGACATTGGAGACCCAGTACTTC. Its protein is CASSTGTLETQYF.